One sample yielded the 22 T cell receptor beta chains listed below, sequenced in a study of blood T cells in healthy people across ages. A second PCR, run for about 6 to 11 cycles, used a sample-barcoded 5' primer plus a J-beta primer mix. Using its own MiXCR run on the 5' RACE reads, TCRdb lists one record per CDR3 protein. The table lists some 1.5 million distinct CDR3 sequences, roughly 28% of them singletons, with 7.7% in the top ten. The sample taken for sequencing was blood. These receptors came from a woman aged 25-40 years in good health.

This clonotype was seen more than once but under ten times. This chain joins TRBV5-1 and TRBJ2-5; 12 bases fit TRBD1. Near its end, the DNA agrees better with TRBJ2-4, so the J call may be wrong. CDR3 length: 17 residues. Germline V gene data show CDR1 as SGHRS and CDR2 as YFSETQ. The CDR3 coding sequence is TGCGCCAGCAGCGCCCGGGACAGGGGGCGCCCTCAAAACATTCAGTACTTC. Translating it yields CASSARDRGRPQNIQYF.

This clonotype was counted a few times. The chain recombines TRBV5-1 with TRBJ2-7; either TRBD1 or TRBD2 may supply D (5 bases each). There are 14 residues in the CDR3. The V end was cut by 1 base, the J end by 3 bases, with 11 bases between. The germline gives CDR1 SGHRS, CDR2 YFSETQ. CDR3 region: CASSLRFGGYEQYF. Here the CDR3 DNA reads TGCGCCAGCAGCTTGAGATTTGGGGGCTACGAGCAGTACTTC.

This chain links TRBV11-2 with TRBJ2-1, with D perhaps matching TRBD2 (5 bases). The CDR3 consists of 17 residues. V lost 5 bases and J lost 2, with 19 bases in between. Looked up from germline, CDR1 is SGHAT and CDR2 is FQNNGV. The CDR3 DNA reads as TGTGCCAGCAGCCCGGCCGTCGGGGAAGACACCTACAATGAGCAGTTCTTC. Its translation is CASSPAVGEDTYNEQFF.

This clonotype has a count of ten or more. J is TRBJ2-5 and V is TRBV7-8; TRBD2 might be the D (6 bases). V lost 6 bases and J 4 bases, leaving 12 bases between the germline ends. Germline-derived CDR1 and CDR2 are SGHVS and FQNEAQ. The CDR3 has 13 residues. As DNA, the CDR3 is TGTGCCAGCAGATATAGCGGAACAGAGACCCAGTACTTC. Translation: CASRYSGTETQYF.

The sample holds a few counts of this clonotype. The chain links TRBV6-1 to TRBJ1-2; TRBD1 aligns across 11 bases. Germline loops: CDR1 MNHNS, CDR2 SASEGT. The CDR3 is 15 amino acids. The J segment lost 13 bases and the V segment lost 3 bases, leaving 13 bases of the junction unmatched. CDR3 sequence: CASSDPGQGGFGGTF. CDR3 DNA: TGTGCCAGCAGTGACCCGGGACAGGGGGGGTTTGGAGGCACCTTC.

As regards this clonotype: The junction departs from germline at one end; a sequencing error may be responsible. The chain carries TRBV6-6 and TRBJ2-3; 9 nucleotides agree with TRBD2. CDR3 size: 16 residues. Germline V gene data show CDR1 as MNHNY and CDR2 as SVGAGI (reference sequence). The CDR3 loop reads CAGSPPGSGSADTQYF. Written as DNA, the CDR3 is TGTGCCGGCAGTCCCCCCGGTAGCGGGAGTGCAGATACGCAGTATTTT.

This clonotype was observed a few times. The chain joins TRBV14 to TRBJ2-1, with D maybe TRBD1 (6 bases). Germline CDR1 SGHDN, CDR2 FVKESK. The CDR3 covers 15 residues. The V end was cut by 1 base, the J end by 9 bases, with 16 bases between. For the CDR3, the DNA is TGTGCCAGCAGCCAAGGTCGTGGGGGCGGGTTTGAGCAGTTCTTC. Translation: CASSQGRGGGFEQFF.

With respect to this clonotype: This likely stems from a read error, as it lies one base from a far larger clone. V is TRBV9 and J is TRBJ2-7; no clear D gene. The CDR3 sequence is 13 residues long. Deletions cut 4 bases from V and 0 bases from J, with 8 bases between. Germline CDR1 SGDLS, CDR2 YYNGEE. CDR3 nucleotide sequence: TGTGCCAGCAGCTCCGTCAACTCCTACGAGCAGTACTTC. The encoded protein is CASSSVNSYEQYF. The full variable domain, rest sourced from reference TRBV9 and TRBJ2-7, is DSGVTQTPKHLITATGQRVTLRCSPRSGDLSVYWYQQSLDQGLQFLIQYYNGEERAKGNILERFSAQQFPDLHSELNLSSLELGDSALYFCASSSVNSYEQYFGPGTRLTVT.

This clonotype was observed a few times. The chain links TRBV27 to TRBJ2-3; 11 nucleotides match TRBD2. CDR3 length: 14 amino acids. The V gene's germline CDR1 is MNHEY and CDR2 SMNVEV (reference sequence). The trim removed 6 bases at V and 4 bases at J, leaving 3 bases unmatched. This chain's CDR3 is CASRTSGNADTQYF. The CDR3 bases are TGTGCCAGCAGGACTAGCGGGAACGCAGATACGCAGTATTTT.

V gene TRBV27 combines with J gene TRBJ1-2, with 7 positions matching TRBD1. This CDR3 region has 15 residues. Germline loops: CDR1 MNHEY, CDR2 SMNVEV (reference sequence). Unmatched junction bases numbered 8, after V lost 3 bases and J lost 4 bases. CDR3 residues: CASSLRQGMSYGYTF. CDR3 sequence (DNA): TGTGCCAGCAGTTTGAGACAGGGCATGAGCTATGGCTACACCTTC.

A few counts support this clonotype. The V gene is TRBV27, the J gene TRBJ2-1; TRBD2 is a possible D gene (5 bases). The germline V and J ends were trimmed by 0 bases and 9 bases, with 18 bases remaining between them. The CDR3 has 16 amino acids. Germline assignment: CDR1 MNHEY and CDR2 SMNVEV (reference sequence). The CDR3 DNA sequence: TGTGCCAGCAGTTTATCGAGAGCGGAGATACGGGGTGAGCAGTTCTTC. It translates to CASSLSRAEIRGEQFF.

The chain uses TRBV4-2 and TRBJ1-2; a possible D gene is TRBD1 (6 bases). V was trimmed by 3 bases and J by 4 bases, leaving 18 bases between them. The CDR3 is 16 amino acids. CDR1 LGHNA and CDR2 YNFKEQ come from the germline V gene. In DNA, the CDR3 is TGTGCCAGCAGCCAGCGGTGGGGAGGGGGAGGCTATGGCTACACCTTC. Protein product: CASSQRWGGGGYGYTF.

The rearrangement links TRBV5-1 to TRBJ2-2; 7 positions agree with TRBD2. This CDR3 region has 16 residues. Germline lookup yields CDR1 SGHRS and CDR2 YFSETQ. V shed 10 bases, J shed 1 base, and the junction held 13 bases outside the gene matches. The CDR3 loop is CAGYSGQRENTGELFF. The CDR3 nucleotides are TGCGCCGGCTACAGCGGTCAGCGGGAGAACACCGGGGAGCTGTTTTTT.

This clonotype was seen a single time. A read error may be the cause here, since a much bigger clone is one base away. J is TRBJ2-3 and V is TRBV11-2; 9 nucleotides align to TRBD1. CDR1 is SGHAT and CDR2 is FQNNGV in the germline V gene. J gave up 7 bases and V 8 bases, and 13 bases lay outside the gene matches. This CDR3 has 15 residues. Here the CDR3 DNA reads TGTGCCAGCGGCACCCCCCGGGACAGGGTAAATACGCAGTATTTT. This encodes CASGTPRDRVNTQYF.

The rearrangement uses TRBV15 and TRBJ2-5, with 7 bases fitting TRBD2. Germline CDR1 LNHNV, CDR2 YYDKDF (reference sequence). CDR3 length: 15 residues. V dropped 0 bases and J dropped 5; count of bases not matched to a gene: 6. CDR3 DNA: TGTGCCACCAGCAGAGACCGACTAGCCGGGGAGACCCAGTACTTC. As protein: CATSRDRLAGETQYF.

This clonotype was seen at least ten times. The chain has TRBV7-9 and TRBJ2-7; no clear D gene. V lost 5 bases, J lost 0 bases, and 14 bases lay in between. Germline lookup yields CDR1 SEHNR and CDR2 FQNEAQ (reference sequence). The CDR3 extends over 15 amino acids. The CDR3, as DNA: TGTGCCAGCAGCCCTGGAAGAACTTCCTCCTACGAGCAGTACTTC. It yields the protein CASSPGRTSSYEQYF.

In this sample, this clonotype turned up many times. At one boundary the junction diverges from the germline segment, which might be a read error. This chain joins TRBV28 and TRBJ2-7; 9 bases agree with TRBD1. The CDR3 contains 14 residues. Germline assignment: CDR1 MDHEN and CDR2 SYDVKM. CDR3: CASSSDRGRYEQYF. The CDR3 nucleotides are TGCGCCAGCAGTTCGGACAGGGGAAGGTACGAGCAGTACTTC.

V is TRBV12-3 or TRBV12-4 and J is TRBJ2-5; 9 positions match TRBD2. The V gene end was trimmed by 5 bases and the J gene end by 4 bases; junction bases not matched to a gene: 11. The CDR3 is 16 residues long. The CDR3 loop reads CASSQSGGSKRETQYF. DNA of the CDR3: TGTGCCAGCAGTCAAAGCGGGGGGTCCAAGAGAGAGACCCAGTACTTC.

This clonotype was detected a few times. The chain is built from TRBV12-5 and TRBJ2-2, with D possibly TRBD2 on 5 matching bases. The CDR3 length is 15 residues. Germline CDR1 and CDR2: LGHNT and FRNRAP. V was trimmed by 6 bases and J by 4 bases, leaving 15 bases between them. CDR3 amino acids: CASGPGGPGTGELFF. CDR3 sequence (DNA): TGTGCTAGTGGCCCCGGAGGCCCGGGCACCGGGGAGCTGTTTTTT.

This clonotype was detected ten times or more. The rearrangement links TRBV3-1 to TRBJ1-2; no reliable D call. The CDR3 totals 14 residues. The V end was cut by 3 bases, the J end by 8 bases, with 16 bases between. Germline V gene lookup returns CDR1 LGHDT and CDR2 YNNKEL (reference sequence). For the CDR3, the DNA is TGTGCCAGCAGCCATAGGACCCCTGAGGGCGGCTACACCTTC. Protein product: CASSHRTPEGGYTF.

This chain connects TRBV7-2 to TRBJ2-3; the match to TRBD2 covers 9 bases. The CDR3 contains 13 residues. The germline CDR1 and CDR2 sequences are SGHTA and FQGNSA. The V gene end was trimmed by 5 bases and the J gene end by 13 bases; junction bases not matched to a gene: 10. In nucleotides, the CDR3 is TGTGCCAGCAGCGTGACTAGCGGCGGGGGGGAGTATTTT. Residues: CASSVTSGGGEYF.

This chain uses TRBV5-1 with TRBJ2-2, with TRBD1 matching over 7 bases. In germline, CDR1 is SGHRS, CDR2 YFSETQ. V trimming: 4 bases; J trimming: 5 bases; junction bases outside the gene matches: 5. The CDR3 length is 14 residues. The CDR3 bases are TGCGCCAGCAGCCTATCGGGACAGACCGGGGAGCTGTTTTTT. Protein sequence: CASSLSGQTGELFF.